Shown below are 17 T cell receptor beta chains from a single sample sequenced in a study of cytomegalovirus exposure and HLA in healthy donors. A multiplex PCR was run with 60 Vbeta primers and 13 Jbeta primers. Produced via immunoSEQ multiplex PCR; TCRdb's table is partial and in-frame only. The sample has some 110,000 clones; around 80% are singletons. Sequencing used PBMCs. The receptors here all came from a man aged 50-60 years in good health and CMV-seronegative.

V and J are TRBV29-1 and TRBJ1-2; TRBD1 aligns across 9 bases. The CDR3 length is 14 residues. V lost 6 bases and J lost 6; bases outside the gene matches: 11. Germline V gene data show CDR1 as SQVTM and CDR2 as ANQGSEA. The CDR3 nucleotides read TGCAGCGTGGAAAGGACAGGGGAGGGTGATGGCTACACCTTC. Translation: CSVERTGEGDGYTF.

Concerning this clone: Other DNA sequences in this specimen translate into the identical CDR3. The gene calls are TRBV6-4 and TRBJ2-2; 7 bases agree with TRBD1. The CDR3 extends over 14 amino acids. Looked up from germline, CDR1 is MRHNA and CDR2 is SNTAGT. V shed 4 bases and J 6 bases; nucleotides not matched to a gene: 5. The CDR3 is CASSASTGAGELFF. CDR3 bases: TGTGCCAGCAGTGCATCTACAGGGGCCGGGGAGCTGTTTTTT.

The rearrangement joins TRBV11-2 to TRBJ2-3; 7 bases are shared with TRBD2. Trimming at V came to 2 bases and at J to 5 bases, leaving 1 base not matched to a gene. The length of the CDR3 is 13 residues. Germline CDR1 and CDR2: SGHAT and FQNNGV. CDR3 protein: CASSLPGGDTQYF. The DNA for the CDR3 is TGTGCCAGCAGCTTACCGGGGGGAGATACGCAGTATTTT.

V gene TRBV5-5 combines with J gene TRBJ1-3, with D maybe TRBD1 (5 bases). The CDR3 loop spans 17 amino acids. Germline V gene data show CDR1 as SGHKS and CDR2 as YYEKEE (reference sequence). V was cut by 4 bases and J by 0 bases, with 17 bases left in between. The CDR3: CASSPLWGGNSGNTIYF. The CDR3 DNA reads TGTGCCAGCAGCCCCCTCTGGGGGGGGAACTCTGGAAACACCATATATTTT.

This chain joins TRBV19 and TRBJ1-2; weak D call: TRBD1 (6 bases). The CDR3 runs 15 residues. Germline V gene lookup returns CDR1 LNHDA and CDR2 SQIVND (reference sequence). Trimming took off 7 bases at V and 4 bases at J, with 19 bases between the two ends. CDR3 amino acids: CASTRGGNRGYGYTF. Here the CDR3 DNA reads TGTGCCAGTACCCGAGGGGGAAACCGAGGCTATGGCTACACCTTC.

This clone was counted a few times. This chain links TRBV27 with TRBJ2-3, with D possibly TRBD2 on 6 matching bases. The CDR3 extends over 14 amino acids. V was trimmed by 5 bases and J by 1 base, leaving 10 bases between them. CDR1 MNHEY and CDR2 SMNVEV come from the germline V gene (reference sequence). Written as DNA, the CDR3 is TGTGCCAGCAGTCCGGGACTTCGCACAGATACGCAGTATTTT. Its translation is CASSPGLRTDTQYF.

The chain uses TRBV19 and TRBJ1-6; D is possibly TRBD1 (6 bases). CDR1 is LNHDA and CDR2 is SQIVND in the germline V gene (reference sequence). Trimming took 1 base from V and 11 from J, leaving 15 bases between them. This CDR3 has 15 residues. The CDR3 reads CASSIAPTGSAPLHF. For the CDR3, the DNA is TGTGCCAGTAGTATAGCGCCCACAGGGTCGGCACCCCTCCACTTT.

V usage is TRBV7-6 and J usage is TRBJ2-2; 10 nucleotides line up with TRBD2. CDR1 SGHVS and CDR2 FNYEAQ come from the germline V gene. V dropped 1 base and J dropped 2; count of bases not matched to a gene: 4. This CDR3 is 17 amino acids long. In DNA, the CDR3 is TGTGCCAGCAGCTTAGAAGCTAGCGGGGGAAACACCGGGGAGCTGTTTTTT. Translated, it gives CASSLEASGGNTGELFF.

The chain joins TRBV2 to TRBJ1-2; D is perhaps TRBD1 (6 bases). CDR3 size: 13 residues. From germline, CDR1 is SNHLY and CDR2 FYNNEI. V was pared by 7 bases and J by 6 bases, with 15 bases between. DNA of the CDR3: TGTGCCAGCAAGAAGGAACAGGGCCATGGCTACACCTTC. As protein: CASKKEQGHGYTF.

This chain connects TRBV28 to TRBJ1-1, with unresolved D. The CDR3 runs 13 residues. V lost 4 bases and J lost 2, with 8 bases in between. Per germline, CDR1 MDHEN and CDR2 SYDVKM. This CDR3 is CASSSSPNTEAFF. CDR3 nucleotides: TGTGCCAGCAGTTCGAGTCCTAACACTGAAGCTTTCTTT.

Here the CDR3 reads CAFGDSKAEAFF. CDR3 nucleotides: TGTGCCTTTGGGGACTCTAAGGCTGAAGCTTTCTTT. The rearrangement joins TRBV2 to TRBJ1-1, with D tentatively TRBD1 (5 bases). Trimming took 11 bases from V and 6 from J, leaving 16 bases between them. CDR3 length: 12 amino acids. Germline V gives CDR1 SNHLY, CDR2 FYNNEI. Filled out from reference TRBV2 and TRBJ1-1, the complete variable domain reads EPEVTQTPSHQVTQMGQEVILRCVPISNHLYFYWYRQILGQKVEFLVSFYNNEISEKSEIFDDQFSVERPDGSNFTLKIRSTKLEDSAMYFCAFGDSKAEAFFGQGTRLTVV.

This clone has only a few counts. The chain carries TRBV30 and TRBJ1-6; 7 bases align to TRBD1. The germline V gene has CDR1 GTSNPN and CDR2 SVGIG (reference sequence). Trimming took 1 base from V and 11 from J; bases not matched to a gene: 5. The CDR3 sequence is 13 residues long. For the CDR3, the DNA is TGTGCCTGGAGTGGTGACAGGGTTACACCCCTCCACTTT. Its translation is CAWSGDRVTPLHF.

Only a few counts were recorded for this clone. This sequence joins TRBV11-2 and TRBJ1-1; D might be TRBD1 (5 bases). The CDR3 runs 13 residues. Germline V lookup: CDR1 SGHAT, CDR2 FQNNGV. The germline V and J ends were trimmed by 4 bases and 5 bases, with 11 bases remaining between them. CDR3 protein: CASSSTQGTEAFF. DNA of the CDR3: TGTGCCAGCAGCTCTACGCAGGGAACTGAAGCTTTCTTT.

The chain has TRBV4-1 and TRBJ2-5; 7 nucleotides agree with TRBD2. J was trimmed by 5 bases and V by 0 bases; bases with no gene match: 6. Germline assignment: CDR1 MGHRA and CDR2 YSYEKL. The length of the CDR3 is 15 residues. In DNA form, the CDR3 reads TGCGCCAGCAGCCAAGAGGGGGGGGAATTGGAGACCCAGTACTTC. Encoded protein: CASSQEGGELETQYF.

V usage is TRBV5-8 and J usage is TRBJ1-5; tentatively, D is TRBD1 (5 bases). Germline CDR1 and CDR2: SGHTS and YDEGEE. Deletions cut 0 bases from V and 0 bases from J, with 16 bases between. The CDR3 totals 18 residues. In DNA, the CDR3 is TGTGCCAGCAGCTTGGTCGTGTCAGGGCACTATAGCAATCAGCCCCAGCATTTT. Residues: CASSLVVSGHYSNQPQHF.

This clone was observed a few times. This chain uses TRBV5-5 with TRBJ1-1; perhaps TRBD1 as D (5 bases). Germline loops: CDR1 SGHKS, CDR2 YYEKEE (reference sequence). CDR3 size: 13 residues. V shed 0 bases and J shed 5 bases, with 8 bases lying between them. The chain's CDR3 is CASSLEGATEAFF. CDR3 DNA sequence: TGTGCCAGCAGCTTGGAAGGGGCGACTGAAGCTTTCTTT.

The rearrangement links TRBV5-1 to TRBJ1-2; no firm D call. Trimming removed 4 bases at V and 5 bases at J, with 18 bases between. Germline V gene data show CDR1 as SGHRS and CDR2 as YFSETQ. CDR3 length: 15 amino acids. CDR3 in DNA: TGCGCCAGCAGCGAAAATACGATCGACTCGTATGGCTACACCTTC. It specifies CASSENTIDSYGYTF.